One sample yielded the 7 T cell receptor beta chains listed below, sequenced in a study of brain T cells in children with intractable seizures. Measured with immunoSEQ multiplex PCR; TCRdb has only the in-frame clones, and not every one. The sample consists of some 76,000 clones, 85% to 95% of them appearing once. Material: peripheral blood, obtained at surgery. These TCRs come from a boy under two years old with tuberous sclerosis and intractable seizures.

The V gene is TRBV6-5, the J gene TRBJ1-2; D is uncertain. Germline loops: CDR1 MNHEY, CDR2 SVGAGI. V lost 2 bases and J lost 3, with 13 bases in between. The CDR3 is 15 amino acids. The DNA for the CDR3 is TGTGCCAGCAGTTACGGCGGATCCATGGACTATGGCTACACCTTC. It specifies CASSYGGSMDYGYTF.

This clone was picked up one time. The rearrangement uses TRBV3-1 (or the pseudogene TRBV3-2) and TRBJ2-7, with 8 bases identical to TRBD2. With V trimmed by 2 bases and J by 2 bases, 5 bases remained unmatched. The CDR3 contains 15 residues. Germline V CDR1 and CDR2: LGHDT, YNNKEL (reference sequence). The CDR3 coding sequence is TGTGCCAGCAGCCAAACGCCGGGACTAGCCTACGAGCAGTACTTC. Its protein product is CASSQTPGLAYEQYF.

This chain connects TRBV28 to TRBJ2-3; 9 nucleotides align to TRBD1. V lost 7 bases to trimming and J lost 4 bases; unmatched junction nucleotides: 6. CDR1 and CDR2 (germline): MDHEN, SYDVKM. The CDR3 spans 14 residues. The CDR3 here is CASKGTGFPDTQYF. CDR3 coding DNA: TGTGCCAGCAAGGGGACAGGGTTCCCAGATACGCAGTATTTT.

This clone was found a few times. V and J are TRBV29-1 and TRBJ1-4, with a weak D call TRBD1 (6 bases). This CDR3 is 14 amino acids long. CDR1 SQVTM and CDR2 ANQGSEA come from the germline V gene. Trimming took 0 bases from V and 7 from J, leaving 12 bases between them. The CDR3 coding sequence is TGCAGCGTTGAAGAAACAGGGAATGTTGAAAAACTGTTTTTT. Amino acid sequence: CSVEETGNVEKLFF.

This clone occurred once. In DNA, the CDR3 is TGTGCCAGCAGTTACTCGATGGCGGGACCCTACAATGAGCAGTTCTTC. Translation: CASSYSMAGPYNEQFF. The chain employs TRBV6-2 or TRBV6-3 and TRBJ2-1; the D gene is possibly TRBD2 (6 bases). With 0 bases removed from V and 2 bases from J, the gap between germline ends came to 11 bases. The CDR3 has 16 amino acids. In germline, CDR1 is MNHEY, CDR2 SVGEGT.

V gene TRBV11-2 combines with J gene TRBJ1-3; the D gene is possibly TRBD1 (6 bases). Trimming cost V 5 bases and J 2 bases, with 16 bases left between them. Germline CDR1 SGHAT, CDR2 FQNNGV. The CDR3 sequence is 16 residues long. The CDR3 nucleotides are TGTGCCAGCAGCCTCCGACAGGCCTTGCCTGGAAACACCATATATTTT. Its translation is CASSLRQALPGNTIYF. The whole variable domain, filled in from reference TRBV11-2 and TRBJ1-3, reads EAGVAQSPRYKIIEKRQSVAFWCNPISGHATLYWYQQILGQGPKLLIQFQNNGVVDDSQLPKDRFSAERLKGVDSTLKIQPAKLEDSAVYLCASSLRQALPGNTIYFGEGSWLTVV.

This rearrangement joins TRBV18 to TRBJ1-2; no clear D gene. The CDR3 covers 13 residues. Between the trimmed V and J ends, which lost 3 bases and 4 bases, there was a span of 9 bases. The germline CDR1 and CDR2 sequences are KGHSH and LQKENI. CDR3 region: CASSPEPSYGYTF. The CDR3 coding sequence is TGTGCCAGCTCACCCGAACCCTCCTATGGCTACACCTTC.